Below are 22 T cell receptor beta chains sequenced from a single sample in a study of identical twins listed by TCRdb under 2016. Preparation of the library involved 5' RACE. The sequencer listed for this sample is Illumina HiSeq 2000. Using fastp trimming at Q25 and MiXCR clonotype assembly, TCRdb reanalyzed the public sequencing data and kept in-frame beta chains. Rows are combined by CDR3 protein, so each entry shows the most common genes and DNA. This sample lists hundreds of thousands of distinct CDR3 sequences; under 25% were detected once. Approximately 0.5% of the sample is taken by the ten largest. A further study also used this sample, focusing on yellow fever vaccine responses in identical twins.

The sequenced sample was CD4+ T cells sorted from blood. These receptors all stem from a woman aged 18-35 years in good health.

The chain uses TRBV20-1 and TRBJ2-1; maybe TRBD2 (6 bases). Germline V gene lookup returns CDR1 DFQATT and CDR2 SNEGSKA (reference sequence). Trimming shortened V by 3 bases and J by 2 bases, and 11 bases separated the two germline ends. This CDR3 is 14 amino acids long. The CDR3: CSARSGVAYNEQFF. In nucleotides, the CDR3 is TGCAGTGCTAGGTCGGGGGTGGCCTACAATGAGCAGTTCTTC.

In this sample, this clonotype turned up a few times. The gene calls are TRBV20-1 and TRBJ2-5; tentatively, D is TRBD1 (5 bases). Trimming stripped 0 bases from V and 4 bases from J, with 15 bases between. The germline CDR1 and CDR2 sequences are DFQATT and SNEGSKA (reference sequence). The CDR3 spans 15 residues. CDR3: CSARDLIGVGETQYF. Here the CDR3 DNA reads TGCAGTGCTAGAGACTTGATAGGGGTCGGAGAGACCCAGTACTTC.

The V call is TRBV28, the J call TRBJ2-7, with 13 bases matching TRBD2. Germline CDR1 and CDR2: MDHEN and SYDVKM. The junction had 8 bases not matched to a gene; V was cut back by 2 bases and J by 4 bases. The CDR3 runs 17 residues. The CDR3 nucleotides read TGTGCCAGCAGTTTACCCACTAGCGGGAGGGTGACATACGAGCAGTACTTC. Translated: CASSLPTSGRVTYEQYF.

The rearrangement joins TRBV10-3 to TRBJ2-2; D remains ambiguous. V was clipped by 4 bases and J by 6 bases, with 12 bases between them. Germline values: CDR1 ENHRY, CDR2 SYGVKD. This CDR3 region has 14 residues. This CDR3 reads CAISVRTMAGELFF. The CDR3 coding sequence is TGTGCCATCAGTGTACGTACCATGGCCGGGGAGCTGTTTTTT.

The chain joins TRBV20-1 to TRBJ2-1; tentative D call: TRBD2 (5 bases). CDR3 size: 11 residues. Germline loops: CDR1 DFQATT, CDR2 SNEGSKA (reference sequence). V was shortened by 3 bases and J by 7 bases, with 7 bases between the two germline ends. CDR3 loop: CSARERNEQFF. The DNA of the CDR3 is TGCAGTGCTAGGGAGCGGAATGAGCAGTTCTTC.

This clonotype was seen a handful of times. This rearrangement joins TRBV5-6 to TRBJ2-2; 7 bases map to TRBD1. Per germline, CDR1 SGHDT and CDR2 YYEEEE. J gave up 0 bases and V 6 bases, and 5 bases lay outside the gene matches. CDR3 size: 15 residues. Written as DNA, the CDR3 is TGTGCCAGCAAACCGGGACAGTCGAACACCGGGGAGCTGTTTTTT. Translation: CASKPGQSNTGELFF.

In nucleotides, the CDR3 is TGTGCCAGCAGCCTACGGGACATCTCCTACGAGCAGTACTTC. The encoded protein is CASSLRDISYEQYF. This chain joins TRBV7-9 and TRBJ2-7; D is perhaps TRBD1 (6 bases). V was shortened by 5 bases and J by 0 bases, with 11 bases between the two germline ends. CDR3 length: 14 amino acids. Looked up from germline, CDR1 is SEHNR and CDR2 is FQNEAQ (reference sequence).

This clonotype was seen more than once but under ten times. V usage is TRBV5-5 and J usage is TRBJ2-3; 8 bases match TRBD2. This CDR3 spans 14 amino acids. CDR1 and CDR2 (germline): SGHKS, YYEKEE (reference sequence). V shed 8 bases and J 2 bases; nucleotides not matched to a gene: 7. The CDR3 sequence: CASSSGKYTDTQYF. As DNA, the CDR3 is TGTGCCAGTAGTAGCGGGAAATACACAGATACGCAGTATTTT. The full variable domain, with the rest looked up from reference TRBV5-5 and TRBJ2-3, is DAGVTQSPTHLIKTRGQQVTLRCSPISGHKSVSWYQQVLGQGPQFIFQYYEKEERGRGNFPDRFSARQFPNYSSELNVNALLLGDSALYLCASSSGKYTDTQYFGPGTRLTVL.

This clonotype was counted a few times. The CDR3 bases are TGCAGTGTTTGGAAGGGGTCAAATCAGCCCCAGCATTTT. It specifies CSVWKGSNQPQHF. The chain joins TRBV20-1 to TRBJ1-5; D possibly corresponds to TRBD1 (5 bases). Germline V gene lookup returns CDR1 DFQATT and CDR2 SNEGSKA (reference sequence). CDR3 length: 13 amino acids. Trimming stripped 7 bases from V and 4 bases from J, with 14 bases between.

The rearrangement joins TRBV11-2 to TRBJ2-3, with D possibly matching TRBD1 (7 bases). This CDR3 contains 15 residues. V gave up 4 bases and J gave up 5 bases, with 16 bases separating them. Germline CDR1 reads SGHAT; CDR2 reads FQNNGV. The CDR3 spells CASSSTGRIIDTQYF. CDR3 DNA: TGTGCCAGCAGCTCGACAGGGAGGATTATAGATACGCAGTATTTT.

The CDR3 protein is CASSLSPGSGANVLTF. CDR3 DNA: TGCGCCAGCAGCCTCTCCCCGGGTTCGGGGGCCAACGTCCTGACTTTC. The chain joins TRBV5-1 to TRBJ2-6; D call uncertain. V gave up 4 bases and J gave up 4 bases, with 15 bases separating them. The CDR3 has 16 amino acids. Germline V gene sequence: CDR1 SGHRS, CDR2 YFSETQ. The full variable domain, in which reference TRBV5-1 and TRBJ2-6 provide the parts outside the CDR3, is KAGVTQTPRYLIKTRGQQVTLSCSPISGHRSVSWYQQTPGQGLQFLFEYFSETQRNKGNFPGRFSGRQFSNSRSEMNVSTLELGDSALYLCASSLSPGSGANVLTFGAGSRLTVL.

The chain joins TRBV7-2 to TRBJ2-7; D remains unclear. The CDR3 has 15 amino acids. V lost 0 bases and J 3 bases, leaving 12 bases between the germline ends. The V gene's germline CDR1 is SGHTA and CDR2 FQGNSA. The CDR3 bases are TGTGCCAGCAGCTTAGCGACGGGCGGAAACTACGAGCAGTACTTC. This encodes CASSLATGGNYEQYF.

The gene calls are TRBV29-1 and TRBJ2-1; D is possibly TRBD2 (5 bases). There are 14 residues in the CDR3. CDR1 SQVTM and CDR2 ANQGSEA come from the germline V gene. V lost 7 bases and J 0 bases, leaving 13 bases between the germline ends. The CDR3 DNA reads as TGCAGCGGCAAAAGAGGGAGCTCCTACAATGAGCAGTTCTTC. It codes for CSGKRGSSYNEQFF.

J is TRBJ2-1 and V is TRBV3-1, with D perhaps TRBD1 (6 bases). The V gene's germline CDR1 is LGHDT and CDR2 YNNKEL (reference sequence). The CDR3 contains 13 residues. V was pared by 2 bases and J by 6 bases, with 8 bases between. CDR3 residues: CASSQSDSNEQFF. The DNA of the CDR3 is TGTGCCAGCAGCCAATCGGACAGCAATGAGCAGTTCTTC.

Concerning this clonotype itself: The junction does not match germline at one end; this may be a read error. The chain employs TRBV3-1 and TRBJ2-3, with 8 positions matching TRBD2. The CDR3 runs to 15 residues. Looked up from germline, CDR1 is LGHDT and CDR2 is YNNKEL (reference sequence). The CDR3 DNA reads TGTGCCAGCAGTCAAGCGGGGGTCAACACAGATACGCAGTATTTT. Translated, it gives CASSQAGVNTDTQYF.

This clonotype was seen a few times. As DNA, the CDR3 is TGTGCCATCAGTGGTCGAGGGGCAGGTTCTACAGATACGCAGTATTTT. This encodes CAISGRGAGSTDTQYF. The chain couples TRBV10-3 to TRBJ2-3; D possibly matches TRBD1 or TRBD2 (5 bases each). With 4 bases removed from V and 3 bases from J, the gap between germline ends came to 17 bases. This CDR3 spans 16 amino acids. Germline V CDR1 and CDR2: ENHRY, SYGVKD.

This clonotype has only a few counts. V and J are TRBV28 and TRBJ2-3; 8 bases are a match to TRBD2. CDR1 MDHEN and CDR2 SYDVKM come from the germline V gene. The CDR3 is 19 amino acids. Germline trimming cut 5 bases from V and 4 bases from J; bases unmatched to any gene: 20. CDR3: CASSPRRGSGRRKPDTQYF. CDR3 nucleotide sequence: TGTGCCAGCAGTCCTAGAAGGGGGAGCGGGAGACGAAAACCAGATACGCAGTATTTT. The variable domain in full, with the rest retrieved from reference TRBV28 and TRBJ2-3, is DVKVTQSSRYLVKRTGEKVFLECVQDMDHENMFWYRQDPGLGLRLIYFSYDVKMKEKGDIPEGYSVSREKKERFSLILESASTNQTSMYLCASSPRRGSGRRKPDTQYFGPGTRLTVL.

The chain carries TRBV20-1 and TRBJ2-6; TRBD2 aligns across 12 bases. This CDR3 has 19 residues. CDR1 is DFQATT, CDR2 SNEGSKA, per germline (reference sequence). Trimming at V came to 0 bases and at J to 0 bases, leaving 6 bases not matched to a gene. The CDR3 DNA reads as TGCAGTGCTAGAGACCCCAAGACTAGCGGGAGCTCTGGGGCCAACGTCCTGACTTTC. This gives the protein CSARDPKTSGSSGANVLTF.

This clonotype was picked up a small number of times. The chain has TRBV20-1 and TRBJ2-4, with 9 bases identical to TRBD1. Germline loops: CDR1 DFQATT, CDR2 SNEGSKA (reference sequence). V shed 1 base, J shed 3 bases, and the junction held 4 bases outside the gene matches. This CDR3 contains 15 residues. CDR3 region: CSARGTGDGKNIQYF. CDR3 DNA sequence: TGCAGTGCTAGAGGGACAGGGGATGGCAAAAACATTCAGTACTTC.

Only a few counts were recorded for this clonotype. This sequence joins TRBV20-1 and TRBJ2-5, with 12 bases identical to TRBD2. Germline CDR1 and CDR2: DFQATT and SNEGSKA (reference sequence). This CDR3 region has 15 residues. Germline trimming cut 4 bases from V and 1 base from J; bases unmatched to any gene: 4. Here the CDR3 reads CSATRLAGVQETQYF. The CDR3 nucleotides are TGCAGTGCTACAAGACTAGCGGGGGTCCAAGAGACCCAGTACTTC.

Here the CDR3 reads CASSERRTGPYEQYF. Here the CDR3 DNA reads TGTGCCAGCAGCGAGAGGAGGACAGGGCCCTACGAGCAGTACTTC. The gene calls are TRBV21-1 and TRBJ2-7; the D call of TRBD2 is as the table states it, not checked on the DNA. TRBV21-1 constitutes a pseudogene. The CDR3 loop spans 15 amino acids.

The chain carries TRBV11-2 and TRBJ2-2, with unresolved D. This CDR3 is built from 15 residues. CDR1 and CDR2 (germline): SGHAT, FQNNGV. The germline V and J ends were trimmed by 0 bases and 4 bases, with 9 bases remaining between them. The CDR3 here is CASSLDPKGTGELFF. CDR3 sequence (DNA): TGTGCCAGCAGCTTAGATCCCAAGGGCACCGGGGAGCTGTTTTTT.